This passage covers 21 T cell receptor beta chains from one sample sequenced in a study of beta chain features in type 1 diabetes (dated by TCRdb to 2017 to 2018). These receptors lack a known antigen. Paper-wide results and their limitations: In all four CD4+ subsets, TCRB CDR3 length was moderately but significantly shorter in type 1 diabetes patients.

Library prep was done by the immunoSEQ multiplex PCR assay. The High Capacity cDNA Reverse Transcription Kit was used to reverse transcribe all of the isolated RNA, meaning that expressed TCRB transcripts were what got sequenced. Not all clones reach the TCRdb copy of this immuneACCESS table, which keeps in-frame sequences only. Checked studies attribute under half of the gap to unresolved V genes and leave the rest unexplained. Within this sample are 150,000 to 200,000 clones, with 8% to 8.5% of them counted one time only. 0.54% of the sample rests with the top ten. Sequenced: central memory CD4+ T cells from blood. The receptors shown here come from a woman under 30 with type 1 diabetes.

The table lists this clone with a few counts. The rearrangement uses TRBV27 and TRBJ2-3, with 7 bases matching TRBD1. V gave up 6 bases and J gave up 5 bases; unmatched junction bases: 8. The CDR3 is made up of 14 amino acids. From germline, CDR1 is MNHEY and CDR2 SMNVEV (reference sequence). The CDR3, as DNA: TGTGCCAGCAGGCAGGGGGAACTGGGAGATACGCAGTATTTT. Amino acid sequence: CASRQGELGDTQYF.

There are a few counts of this clone. The J gene is TRBJ2-7, the V gene TRBV7-2; 14 positions agree with TRBD2. CDR1 is SGHTA, CDR2 FQGNSA, per germline. This CDR3 is built from 16 residues. Trimming removed 5 bases from V and 9 bases from J; junction bases left unmatched: 12. The CDR3 spells CASSRKGLAGGMGQYF. In nucleotides, the CDR3 is TGTGCCAGCAGCCGTAAAGGACTAGCGGGGGGCATGGGGCAGTACTTC.

This clone has only a few counts. The chain is built from TRBV30 and TRBJ2-5; 7 bases map to TRBD2. The V segment lost 3 bases and the J segment 2 bases; nucleotides outside the gene matches: 0. This CDR3 contains 12 residues. From germline, CDR1 is GTSNPN and CDR2 SVGIG (reference sequence). CDR3 protein: CAWRRGQETQYF. CDR3 DNA: TGTGCCTGGAGGCGGGGGCAAGAGACCCAGTACTTC.

The chain employs TRBV7-2 and TRBJ2-7; 11 bases fit TRBD2. CDR1 is SGHTA, CDR2 FQGNSA, per germline. The CDR3 has 15 residues. Trimming at V came to 2 bases and at J to 3 bases, leaving 3 bases not matched to a gene. DNA of the CDR3: TGTGCCAGCAGCTTATATAGCGGGGGGGTCTACGAGCAGTACTTC. As protein: CASSLYSGGVYEQYF.

This clone was picked up a small number of times. This sequence joins TRBV30 and TRBJ1-4; D unclear. The CDR3 totals 13 residues. Trimming removed 4 bases at V and 7 bases at J, with 13 bases between. The V gene's germline CDR1 is GTSNPN and CDR2 SVGIG (reference sequence). CDR3 amino acids: CAWTGQWSEKLFF. DNA of the CDR3: TGTGCCTGGACCGGTCAATGGAGTGAAAAACTGTTTTTT.

This clone showed up just a few times. The J gene is TRBJ2-1, the V gene TRBV29-1; 9 bases agree with TRBD2. J lost 16 bases, V lost 4 bases, and 14 bases had no gene match. The V gene's germline CDR1 is SQVTM and CDR2 ANQGSEA. This CDR3 is built from 13 residues. The CDR3 DNA sequence: TGCAGCGTTGTAATGTGGGCGGGAGGGCCTTTTTTCTTC. It specifies CSVVMWAGGPFFF.

This clone was picked up a small number of times. The V gene is TRBV28, the J gene TRBJ1-1; TRBD1 aligns across 7 bases. CDR3 length: 14 residues. Germline assignment: CDR1 MDHEN and CDR2 SYDVKM. V shed 1 base and J 3 bases; nucleotides not matched to a gene: 2. CDR3 DNA sequence: TGTGCCAGCAGTTTATTCAGGGGGGACACTGAAGCTTTCTTT. Amino acid sequence: CASSLFRGDTEAFF.

This chain uses TRBV11-2 with TRBJ1-5; D unresolved. Trimming left V 5 bases short and J 4 bases short, with 12 bases between. The CDR3 contains 14 residues. Germline lookup yields CDR1 SGHAT and CDR2 FQNNGV. The CDR3 DNA reads TGTGCCAGCAGCCCAACCGGAGAGAATCAGCCCCAGCATTTT. It is translated as CASSPTGENQPQHF.

The chain employs TRBV28 and TRBJ2-1; D gene uncertain. The germline gives CDR1 MDHEN, CDR2 SYDVKM. The V and J ends lost 6 bases and 3 bases respectively, with 6 bases between them. CDR3 length: 12 residues. The CDR3 reads CASSLIYNEQFF. The CDR3, as DNA: TGTGCCAGCAGCCTAATCTACAATGAGCAGTTCTTC.

The V and J genes are TRBV30 and TRBJ1-2, with a possible D match to TRBD1 (6 bases). This CDR3 is 12 amino acids long. The germline CDR1 and CDR2 sequences are GTSNPN and SVGIG (reference sequence). Trimming pared 3 bases from V and 3 bases from J, leaving 8 bases between. CDR3 sequence: CAWSRGYYGYTF. DNA of the CDR3: TGTGCCTGGAGCAGGGGTTACTATGGCTACACCTTC.

This clone has only a few counts. This chain links TRBV6-1 with TRBJ1-2; 7 bases agree with TRBD1. Germline V CDR1 and CDR2: MNHNS, SASEGT. This CDR3 is built from 12 residues. Germline trimming cut 6 bases from V and 4 bases from J; bases unmatched to any gene: 2. DNA of the CDR3: TGTGCCAGCAGAGACAGGGCCTATGGCTACACCTTC. Translated, it gives CASRDRAYGYTF.

The table lists this clone with many counts. V usage is TRBV12-5 and J usage is TRBJ2-2; weak D call: TRBD1 (5 bases). This CDR3 is 12 amino acids long. The V gene lost 4 bases and the J gene lost 5 bases, with 5 bases spanning the gap. Germline V lookup: CDR1 LGHNT, CDR2 FRNRAP. CDR3 residues: CASGWTTGELFF. The CDR3 DNA follows: TGTGCTAGTGGTTGGACAACCGGGGAGCTGTTTTTT.

This clone was seen a few times. The chain links TRBV7-2 to TRBJ2-1; the match to TRBD2 covers 7 bases. Germline V gives CDR1 SGHTA, CDR2 FQGNSA. V was clipped by 2 bases and J by 4 bases; unmatched bases: 2. The length of the CDR3 is 14 residues. CDR3 sequence reads: CASSLSGEYNEQFF. The CDR3 DNA follows: TGTGCCAGCAGCTTAAGCGGGGAGTACAATGAGCAGTTCTTC.

This clone was found a few times. This chain connects TRBV5-1 to TRBJ2-3; TRBD1 matches 7 bases. CDR1 is SGHRS and CDR2 is YFSETQ in the germline V gene. The CDR3 consists of 15 residues. V was pared by 4 bases and J by 2 bases, with 7 bases of the junction left unmatched. This chain's CDR3 is CASSLEGQNTDTQYF. The CDR3 bases are TGCGCCAGCAGCCTAGAGGGACAGAACACAGATACGCAGTATTTT.

The rearrangement uses TRBV13 and TRBJ2-7; 7 bases line up with TRBD2. Trimming took 2 bases from V and 0 from J; bases not matched to a gene: 10. CDR3 length: 17 amino acids. Germline V gene sequence: CDR1 PRHDT, CDR2 FYEKMQ (reference sequence). DNA for the CDR3: TGTGCCAGCAGCTTATCCGCGTGGGGGGGGGACTCCTACGAGCAGTACTTC. It specifies CASSLSAWGGDSYEQYF.

The V and J genes are TRBV5-1 and TRBJ2-5; a possible D gene is TRBD1 (5 bases). This CDR3 is built from 12 residues. CDR1 is SGHRS and CDR2 is YFSETQ in the germline V gene. Trimming removed 0 bases at V and 5 bases at J, with 5 bases between. In DNA, the CDR3 is TGCGCCAGCAGCTTGGACAGGGAGACCCAGTACTTC. Translated, it gives CASSLDRETQYF.

The chain uses TRBV30 and TRBJ2-5, with D unresolved. With 3 bases removed from V and 5 bases from J, the gap between germline ends came to 7 bases. The CDR3 runs to 11 residues. Germline loops: CDR1 GTSNPN, CDR2 SVGIG (reference sequence). This CDR3 reads CAWRPSETQYF. CDR3 sequence (DNA): TGTGCCTGGAGACCGAGTGAGACCCAGTACTTC.

This clone was found a few times. The chain carries TRBV7-2 and TRBJ2-7; 10 bases line up with TRBD2. Germline assignment: CDR1 SGHTA and CDR2 FQGNSA. There are 14 residues in the CDR3. The J segment lost 4 bases and the V segment lost 6 bases, leaving 6 bases of the junction unmatched. The chain's CDR3 is CASSLAGEAYEQYF. DNA of the CDR3: TGTGCCAGCAGTCTAGCGGGAGAAGCTTACGAGCAGTACTTC.

The chain couples TRBV14 to TRBJ2-7; TRBD1 agrees at 9 bases. The CDR3 is made up of 17 amino acids. J was trimmed by 2 bases and V by 4 bases; bases with no gene match: 12. CDR1 is SGHDN, CDR2 FVKESK, per germline. CDR3 sequence reads: CASSRKGSWTGAYEQYF. CDR3 in DNA: TGTGCCAGCAGCCGAAAGGGTAGCTGGACAGGGGCCTACGAGCAGTACTTC.

The chain recombines TRBV7-8 with TRBJ1-2, with TRBD1 matching over 8 bases. The CDR3 is 15 amino acids. The trim removed 5 bases at V and 4 bases at J, leaving 9 bases unmatched. Germline CDR1 and CDR2: SGHVS and FQNEAQ. The DNA of the CDR3 is TGTGCCAGCAGCAAGGCAGGGGGCATCGGCTATGGCTACACCTTC. The encoded protein is CASSKAGGIGYGYTF.

The V and J genes are TRBV5-1 and TRBJ2-5; a weak D match, TRBD1 (5 bases). The ends were cut back, 0 bases at V and 1 base at J, with 13 bases in the middle. CDR1 SGHRS and CDR2 YFSETQ come from the germline V gene. The CDR3 covers 16 residues. The CDR3 DNA sequence: TGCGCCAGCAGCTTGGAGCCAGGGCCCCTCCAAGAGACCCAGTACTTC. As protein: CASSLEPGPLQETQYF. Variable domain in full (rest from reference TRBV5-1 and TRBJ2-5): KAGVTQTPRYLIKTRGQQVTLSCSPISGHRSVSWYQQTPGQGLQFLFEYFSETQRNKGNFPGRFSGRQFSNSRSEMNVSTLELGDSALYLCASSLEPGPLQETQYFGPGTRLLVL.